This T cell receptor (beta chain) was captured in a study of early T cells in non-severe SARS-CoV-2 infection. There are a few counts of this clonotype. The library protocol tagged individual cDNA molecules with unique molecular identifiers. TCRdb passed the 5' RACE reads through MiXCR, listing each CDR3 protein once. The sample consists of about 48,000 distinct CDR3 sequences, approximately 5.6% of them appearing once. CDR3 length equals 15 residues. Unmatched junction bases numbered 10, after V lost 7 bases and J lost 7 bases. Germline CDR1 MNHEY, CDR2 SVGEGT. This TCR derives from an adult who was a healthcare worker with PCR-confirmed SARS-CoV-2 infection or an uninfected control (not recorded which). Sequencing used whole blood. The genes are TRBV6-2 or TRBV6-3 and TRBJ1-2; the match to TRBD1 covers 12 bases. This CDR3 reads CASKTRDRGLGGYTF. CDR3 coding DNA: TGTGCCAGCAAGACCCGGGACAGGGGGCTAGGTGGCTACACCTTC.